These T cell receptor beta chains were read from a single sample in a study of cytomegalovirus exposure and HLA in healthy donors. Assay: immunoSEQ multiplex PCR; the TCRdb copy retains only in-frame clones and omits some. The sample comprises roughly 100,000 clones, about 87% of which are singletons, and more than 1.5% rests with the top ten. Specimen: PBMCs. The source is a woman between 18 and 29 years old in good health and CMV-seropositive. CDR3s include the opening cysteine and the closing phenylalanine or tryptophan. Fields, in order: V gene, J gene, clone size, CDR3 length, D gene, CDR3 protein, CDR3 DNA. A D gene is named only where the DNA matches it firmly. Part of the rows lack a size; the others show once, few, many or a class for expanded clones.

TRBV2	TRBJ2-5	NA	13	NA	CASSDQGRETQYF	TGTGCCAGCAGTGATCAGGGCAGAGAGACCCAGTACTTC
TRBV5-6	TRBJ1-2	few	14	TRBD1	CASSIRTGNYGYTF	TGTGCCAGCAGCATCCGGACAGGAAACTATGGCTACACCTTC
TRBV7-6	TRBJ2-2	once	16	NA	CASSFFMASNTGELFF	TGTGCCAGCAGCTTCTTTATGGCTTCGAACACCGGGGAGCTGTTTTTT
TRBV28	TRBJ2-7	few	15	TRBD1	CASSLNPGQPYEQYF	TGTGCCAGCAGTTTAAATCCGGGACAGCCCTACGAGCAGTACTTC
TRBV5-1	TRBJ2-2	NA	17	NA	CASSLGGLAMNTGELFF	TGCGCCAGCAGCTTGGGAGGGCTAGCCATGAACACCGGGGAGCTGTTTTTT
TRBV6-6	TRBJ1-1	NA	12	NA	CASTPSPAEAFF	TGTGCCAGCACCCCGAGCCCGGCTGAAGCTTTCTTT
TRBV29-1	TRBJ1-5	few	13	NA	CSVGTGLNQPQHF	TGCAGCGTTGGCACAGGACTAAATCAGCCCCAGCATTTT
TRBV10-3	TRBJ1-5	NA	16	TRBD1	CAISEFQDRDNQPQHF	TGTGCCATCAGTGAGTTCCAGGACAGGGACAATCAGCCCCAGCATTTT
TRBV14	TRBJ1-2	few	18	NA	CASSQDPGREGGSYGYTF	TGTGCCAGCAGCCAAGATCCTGGCAGGGAGGGAGGCAGCTATGGCTACACCTTC
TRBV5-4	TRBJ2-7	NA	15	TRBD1	CASSLTTGAPYEQYF	TGTGCCAGCAGCTTGACGACAGGGGCGCCCTACGAGCAGTACTTC
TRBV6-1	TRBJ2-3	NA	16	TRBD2	CASSEFSGVYTDTQYF	TGTGCCAGCAGTGAATTTAGCGGGGTATACACAGATACGCAGTATTTT
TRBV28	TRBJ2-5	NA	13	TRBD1	CAGRRQGEETQYF	TGTGCCGGGCGAAGACAGGGGGAGGAGACCCAGTACTTC
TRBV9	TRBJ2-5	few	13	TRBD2	CASSQYAGGAQYF	TGTGCCAGCAGTCAGTATGCGGGGGGAGCCCAGTACTTC
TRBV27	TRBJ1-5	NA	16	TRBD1	CASRGAGTGGNQPQHF	TGTGCCAGCAGGGGGGCCGGGACAGGGGGCAATCAGCCCCAGCATTTT
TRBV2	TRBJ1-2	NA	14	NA	CASSEVGGNYGYTF	TGTGCCAGCAGTGAAGTCGGGGGGAACTATGGCTACACCTTC
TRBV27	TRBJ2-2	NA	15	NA	CASHSTGTNTGELFF	TGTGCCAGCCATTCCACAGGGACGAACACCGGGGAGCTGTTTTTT
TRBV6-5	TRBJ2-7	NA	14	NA	CASSYSEEGYEQYF	TGTGCCAGCAGTTACTCGGAAGAGGGCTACGAGCAGTACTTC
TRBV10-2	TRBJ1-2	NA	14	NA	CASSPWQGNYGYTF	TGCGCCAGCTCCCCTTGGCAGGGAAACTATGGCTACACCTTC
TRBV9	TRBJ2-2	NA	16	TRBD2	CASSVGLASNTGELFF	TGTGCCAGCAGCGTAGGACTAGCCTCAAACACCGGGGAGCTGTTTTTT
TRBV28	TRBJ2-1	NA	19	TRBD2	CASSLLASGGHSSYNEQFF	TGTGCCAGCAGTTTACTGGCTAGCGGGGGGCACAGCTCCTACAATGAGCAGTTCTTC
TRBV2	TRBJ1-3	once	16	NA	CASSQQGPRSGNTIYF	TGTGCCAGCAGCCAACAGGGTCCTCGCTCTGGAAACACCATATATTTT
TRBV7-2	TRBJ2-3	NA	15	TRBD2	CASSFSGGAGDTQYF	TGTGCCAGCAGTTTTAGCGGGGGGGCAGGAGATACGCAGTATTTT
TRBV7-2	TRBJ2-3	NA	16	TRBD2	CASSLAFAGVTDTQYF	TGTGCCAGCAGCTTAGCATTTGCGGGGGTCACAGATACGCAGTATTTT
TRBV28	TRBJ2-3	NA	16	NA	CASSLGMAGVSDTQYF	TGTGCCAGCAGTTTAGGTATGGCAGGGGTCTCAGATACGCAGTATTTT
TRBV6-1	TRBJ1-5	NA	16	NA	CASSERREGSNQPQHF	TGTGCCAGCAGTGAAAGGAGGGAAGGGAGCAATCAGCCCCAGCATTTT
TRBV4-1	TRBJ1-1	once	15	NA	CASQEGGSETDEAFF	TGCGCCAGTCAAGAAGGAGGATCGGAAACCGATGAAGCTTTCTTT
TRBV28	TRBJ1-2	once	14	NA	CASSRDAGLGGYTF	TGTGCCAGCAGTCGGGATGCGGGTCTTGGCGGCTACACCTTC
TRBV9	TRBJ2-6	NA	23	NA	CASSASRNTTGSLLRSGANVLTF	TGTGCCAGCAGCGCTTCCCGGAATACGACAGGTTCCCTGCTCCGGTCTGGGGCCAACGTCCTGACTTTC
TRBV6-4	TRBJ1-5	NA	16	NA	CASSAPVTRFNQPQHF	TGTGCCAGCAGTGCCCCAGTCACCCGATTTAACCAGCCCCAGCATTTT
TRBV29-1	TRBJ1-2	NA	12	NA	CSVSAGSPGYTF	TGCAGCGTTAGTGCAGGGTCCCCTGGCTACACCTTC
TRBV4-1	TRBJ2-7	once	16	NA	CASSQDRQESSYEQYF	TGCGCCAGCAGCCAAGATAGACAGGAGAGCTCCTACGAGCAGTACTTC
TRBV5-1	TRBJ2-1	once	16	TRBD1	CASSQDRPSSYNEQFF	TGCGCCAGCAGCCAGGACAGGCCGAGCTCCTACAATGAGCAGTTCTTC
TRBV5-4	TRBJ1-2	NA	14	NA	CASSLGQEMYGYTF	TGTGCCAGCAGCTTGGGACAGGAGATGTATGGCTACACCTTC
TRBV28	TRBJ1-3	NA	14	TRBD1	CASSQDRAGNTIYF	TGTGCCAGCAGCCAAGACAGGGCTGGAAACACCATATATTTT
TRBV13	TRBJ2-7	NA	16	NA	CATRRGSFTTYYEQYF	TGTGCCACCCGGAGGGGTAGTTTCACTACTTACTACGAGCAGTACTTC
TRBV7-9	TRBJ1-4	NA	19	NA	CASSYLGPPGYATNEKLFF	TGTGCCAGCAGCTACTTAGGTCCCCCAGGGTATGCAACTAATGAAAAACTGTTTTTT
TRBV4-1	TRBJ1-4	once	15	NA	CASSESGTPQEKLFF	TGCGCCAGCAGCGAGTCCGGGACACCCCAAGAAAAACTGTTTTTT
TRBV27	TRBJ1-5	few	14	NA	CASSSRFVNQPQHF	TGTGCCAGCAGTTCCCGGTTTGTCAATCAGCCCCAGCATTTT
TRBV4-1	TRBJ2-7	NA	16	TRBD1	CASSQVEGTGGHEQYF	TGCGCCAGCAGCCAAGTTGAAGGGACAGGGGGCCACGAGCAGTACTTC
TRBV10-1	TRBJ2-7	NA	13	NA	CASSEGTQLEQYF	TGCGCCAGCAGTGAGGGGACACAGCTCGAGCAGTACTTC
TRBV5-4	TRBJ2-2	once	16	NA	CASSSPGEIEGGELFF	TGTGCCAGCAGCTCCCCCGGGGAGATCGAGGGCGGGGAGCTGTTTTTT
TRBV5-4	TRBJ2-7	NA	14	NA	CASSWAGPSNEQYF	TGTGCCAGCAGCTGGGCGGGACCATCCAACGAGCAGTACTTC
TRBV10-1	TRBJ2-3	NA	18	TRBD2	CASSESMIAGGGTDTQYF	TGCGCCAGCAGTGAGTCGATGATAGCGGGGGGGGGCACAGATACGCAGTATTTT
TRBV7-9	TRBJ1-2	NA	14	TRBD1	CASSSGQGNYGYTF	TGTGCCAGCAGCTCGGGACAGGGGAACTATGGCTACACCTTC
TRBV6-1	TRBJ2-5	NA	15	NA	CASSSRSPRQETQYF	TGTGCCAGCAGTTCTCGGTCGCCGAGACAAGAGACCCAGTACTTC